These 4 T cell receptor beta chains were all obtained from the same sample, sequenced in a study of CD8+ T cells in alopecia areata (dated by TCRdb to about 2018). Libraries were constructed by the immunoSEQ multiplex PCR assay. RNA was extracted from all samples and reverse transcribed into cDNA, which served as template for TCR sequencing. TCRdb obtained this table from immuneACCESS and retained in-frame rearrangements with V and J assigned. These tables miss some clones; where compared with another copy, unresolved V genes account for less than half of the shortfall, and the remainder is unexplained. Here the sample has 140,000 to 150,000 clones; about 89% occur a single time. The top ten clones comprise roughly 16% of the sample. The sample's time point label, in plain terms: baseline before oral tofacitinib. The sequences come from CD8+ T cells sorted from blood, collected at week 0. These receptors all stem from a human donor with alopecia areata.

The rearrangement joins TRBV4-1 to TRBJ2-7, with 8 bases fitting TRBD2. CDR1 and CDR2 (germline): MGHRA, YSYEKL. CDR3 size: 14 residues. V trimming: 4 bases; J trimming: 2 bases; junction bases outside the gene matches: 4. CDR3 DNA sequence: TGCGCCAGCAGCCGGGATAGCGGGGCCTACGAGCAGTACTTC. This gives the protein CASSRDSGAYEQYF.

CDR3 loop: CASSLVAGREYEQYF. The CDR3, as DNA: TGTGCCAGCAGCTTAGTTGCGGGCCGAGAGTACGAGCAGTACTTC. The V and J genes are TRBV11-2 and TRBJ2-7; D is perhaps TRBD2 (5 bases). This CDR3 spans 15 amino acids. Germline loops: CDR1 SGHAT, CDR2 FQNNGV. The V end was cut by 1 base, the J end by 4 bases, with 14 bases between.

The J gene is TRBJ2-1, the V gene TRBV27, with 10 bases matching TRBD1. The CDR3 length is 15 residues. Germline lookup yields CDR1 MNHEY and CDR2 SMNVEV (reference sequence). V dropped 7 bases and J dropped 7; count of bases not matched to a gene: 10. The CDR3 here is CASKWWTGGGNEQFF. The CDR3 bases are TGTGCCAGCAAATGGTGGACAGGGGGAGGGAATGAGCAGTTCTTC.

V and J are TRBV5-1 and TRBJ2-2; 9 bases align to TRBD1. The germline CDR1 and CDR2 sequences are SGHRS and YFSETQ. The V and J ends lost 5 bases and 5 bases, in that order; junction bases with no gene match: 7. This CDR3 has 15 residues. The CDR3: CASRTDRGRTGELFF. CDR3 DNA: TGCGCCAGCAGGACGGACAGGGGTCGAACCGGGGAGCTGTTTTTT.